These 12 T cell receptor beta chains were all obtained from the same sample, sequenced in a study of graft-versus-host responses after intestinal transplantation. Method: immunoSEQ multiplex PCR; TCRdb's copy keeps in-frame clones and lacks some. The sample contains 80,000 to 100,000 clones, roughly 91% of which appear only once. These TCRs' antigens remain unknown. The material sequenced was unstimulated CD4+ T cells sorted from spleen or lymph node cells, taken before transplant. All receptors derive from a human donor who was the organ donor for an intestinal transplant.

This chain joins TRBV25-1 and TRBJ1-2, with TRBD1 matching over 7 bases. CDR3 length: 13 amino acids. Germline CDR1 is MGHDK and CDR2 is SYGVNS. Unmatched junction bases numbered 6, after V lost 9 bases and J lost 2 bases. CDR3 region: CASRQGRNYGYTF. CDR3 nucleotides: TGTGCCAGTCGACAGGGACGGAACTATGGCTACACCTTC.

The rearrangement links TRBV19 to TRBJ1-3; no firm D call. Trimming pared 0 bases from V and 0 bases from J, leaving 9 bases between. Per the germline V gene, CDR1 is LNHDA and CDR2 is SQIVND (reference sequence). The CDR3 has 16 residues. CDR3 coding DNA: TGTGCCAGTAGTATAGATCAACGGTTCTCTGGAAACACCATATATTTT. This codes for CASSIDQRFSGNTIYF.

The chain is built from TRBV18 and TRBJ2-3, with D perhaps TRBD2 (5 bases). The CDR3 sequence is 14 residues long. The V and J ends lost 6 bases and 0 bases respectively, with 10 bases between them. The germline V gene has CDR1 KGHSH and CDR2 LQKENI. The CDR3 sequence: CASSVRGSTDTQYF. CDR3 DNA sequence: TGTGCCAGCTCCGTCCGGGGTAGCACAGATACGCAGTATTTT.

The V and J genes are TRBV5-1 and TRBJ1-6; 11 nucleotides match TRBD1. V shed 4 bases and J 10 bases; nucleotides not matched to a gene: 4. The CDR3 spans 14 residues. CDR1 and CDR2 (germline): SGHRS, YFSETQ. CDR3 region: CASSQGQGGSPLHF. The CDR3 coding sequence is TGCGCCAGCAGCCAGGGACAGGGGGGCTCACCCCTCCACTTT. Variable domain in full (rest from reference TRBV5-1 and TRBJ1-6): KAGVTQTPRYLIKTRGQQVTLSCSPISGHRSVSWYQQTPGQGLQFLFEYFSETQRNKGNFPGRFSGRQFSNSRSEMNVSTLELGDSALYLCASSQGQGGSPLHFGNGTRLTVT.

The V and J genes are TRBV5-1 and TRBJ2-1; D gene ambiguous. The CDR3 contains 15 residues. V was clipped by 0 bases and J by 2 bases, with 9 bases between them. Germline lookup yields CDR1 SGHRS and CDR2 YFSETQ. The CDR3 protein is CASSLETLPYNEQFF. The CDR3 DNA reads TGCGCCAGCAGCTTGGAGACATTGCCCTACAATGAGCAGTTCTTC.

The chain recombines TRBV4-1 with TRBJ2-7; TRBD2 is a possible D gene (6 bases). The CDR3 is made up of 15 amino acids. Trimming shortened V by 1 base and J by 3 bases, and 13 bases separated the two germline ends. Germline V gives CDR1 MGHRA, CDR2 YSYEKL. CDR3 DNA sequence: TGCGCCAGCAGCCAAGCCCCCGGGAGTGTCTACGAGCAGTACTTC. Its translation is CASSQAPGSVYEQYF.

This rearrangement joins TRBV1 to TRBJ1-4; TRBD1 reflects the table's D call only, with no check against the DNA. TRBV1 constitutes a pseudogene. The CDR3 runs to 16 residues. CDR3 protein: CTSSQGAGTGGEKLFF. CDR3 DNA: TGCACCAGCAGCCAAGGGGCCGGGACAGGGGGTGAAAAACTGTTTTTT.

This clone was detected only once. The chain has TRBV6-1 and TRBJ2-3; TRBD1 aligns across 9 bases. The CDR3 covers 14 residues. Germline V gives CDR1 MNHNS, CDR2 SASEGT. V lost 5 bases and J lost 4; bases outside the gene matches: 4. The CDR3 region has the DNA TGTGCCAGCAGTAGGGACAGGGTGCCAGATACGCAGTATTTT. It is translated as CASSRDRVPDTQYF.

The chain joins TRBV7-3 to TRBJ2-3; TRBD2 agrees at 9 bases. V lost 5 bases and J lost 1; bases outside the gene matches: 4. The germline V gene has CDR1 SGHTA and CDR2 FQGTGA. This CDR3 is built from 15 residues. The CDR3 DNA reads as TGTGCCAGCAGCCGAGCGGGGGGAGGCACAGATACGCAGTATTTT. Amino acids: CASSRAGGGTDTQYF.

For this clone: An end of the junction differs from the germline gene, which may be a read error. The chain employs TRBV7-7 and TRBJ2-1, with 7 bases matching TRBD1. Per germline, CDR1 SSHAT and CDR2 FNYEAQ (reference sequence). This CDR3 has 13 amino acids. The CDR3 nucleotides read TGTGCTAGCAGCCGGGACAGCTACAATGAGCAGTTCTTC. Its protein product is CASSRDSYNEQFF. Looking up the rest from reference TRBV7-7 and TRBJ2-1 gives the full variable domain: GAGVSQSPRYKVTKRGQDVTLRCDPISSHATLYWYQQALGQGPEFLTYFNYEAQPDKSGLPSDRFSAERPEGSISTLTIQRTEQRDSAMYRCASSRDSYNEQFFGPGTRLTVL.

V gene TRBV4-3 combines with J gene TRBJ2-3, with TRBD2 matching over 10 bases. Germline V gene sequence: CDR1 LGHNA, CDR2 YSLEER. The CDR3 is made up of 16 amino acids. J gave up 5 bases and V 4 bases, and 9 bases lay outside the gene matches. Written as DNA, the CDR3 is TGCGCCAGCAGCCCAAAAGCGGGGGGGCCCGGAGATACGCAGTATTTT. Protein: CASSPKAGGPGDTQYF.

The chain has TRBV4-3 and TRBJ2-3; D is possibly TRBD1 (5 bases). Germline V lookup: CDR1 LGHNA, CDR2 YSLEER. With 1 base removed from V and 8 bases from J, the gap between germline ends came to 13 bases. The CDR3 is made up of 14 amino acids. The CDR3 DNA reads TGCGCCAGCAGCCAAGTCTTAGGGGCGACTACGCAGTATTTT. Translated: CASSQVLGATTQYF.